The clone carrying this T cell receptor beta chain was recorded at least ten times. Its antigen remains unidentified. Amplified TCR beta CDR3 regions came from RNA transcripts. The TCR CDR3 first-round RT-PCR relied on the HTBI primer set. TCRdb ran MiXCR on the multiplex PCR reads and lists one entry per CDR3 protein. This table has 500,000 to 550,000 distinct CDR3 sequences, 20% appearing once. This sample is part of a study of T cells in Graves' hyperthyroidism and ophthalmopathy. Whole-study context: The initial diagnosis was the point when peripheral blood was collected, ahead of any treatment.

Study-wide results and caveats: Most expanded thyroid clonotypes above 0.001 also appeared in blood.

PBMCs were collected from an approximately 9.2 ml volume of fresh peripheral blood. The material sequenced was blood. This receptor was obtained from a man aged 40-50 years with Graves' ophthalmopathy.

In DNA, the CDR3 is TGTGCCAGCATGAAAAGGTCAGGGCCTGAGGGGACCCAGTACTTC. Translating it yields CASMKRSGPEGTQYF. The rearrangement uses TRBV2 and TRBJ2-5; tentatively, D is TRBD1 or TRBD2 (5 bases each). V shed 7 bases and J shed 7 bases, with 22 bases lying between them. The CDR3 is 15 residues long. In germline, CDR1 is SNHLY, CDR2 FYNNEI.